One and the same sample provided the 14 T cell receptor beta chains below, sequenced in a study of T cell responses to AZD1222 COVID-19 vaccine. Sequenced by immunoSEQ multiplex PCR; TCRdb stores in-frame clones only, minus some. This sample has over 130,000 clones, with 70% to 90% found just once. This specimen consisted of peripheral blood, obtained on day 0 of AZD1222 vaccination. These receptor sequences come from an adult in good health.

The chain links TRBV12-5 to TRBJ1-4; tentatively, D is TRBD1 (5 bases). The CDR3 loop spans 15 amino acids. Germline V CDR1 and CDR2: LGHNT, FRNRAP. V was shortened by 5 bases and J by 0 bases, with 10 bases between the two germline ends. CDR3 sequence: CASGLGTATNEKLFF. The CDR3 nucleotides read TGTGCTAGTGGTCTAGGGACGGCAACTAATGAAAAACTGTTTTTT. Using reference TRBV12-5 and TRBJ1-4 for the parts outside the CDR3, the full variable domain is DARVTQTPRHKVTEMGQEVTMRCQPILGHNTVFWYRQTMMQGLELLAYFRNRAPLDDSGMPKDRFSAEMPDATLATLKIQPSEPRDSAVYFCASGLGTATNEKLFFGSGTQLSVL.

The chain carries TRBV19 and TRBJ1-1; the D gene is possibly TRBD1 (5 bases). From germline, CDR1 is LNHDA and CDR2 SQIVND (reference sequence). The CDR3 is 16 amino acids. Trimming pared 4 bases from V and 0 bases from J, leaving 15 bases between. The CDR3 spells CASSSRTGGLNTEAFF. The CDR3 DNA follows: TGTGCCAGTAGTAGCCGGACGGGGGGTTTGAACACTGAAGCTTTCTTT.

The gene calls are TRBV27 and TRBJ1-2; D is uncertain. The CDR3 extends over 12 amino acids. CDR1 is MNHEY, CDR2 SMNVEV, per germline (reference sequence). With 8 bases removed from V and 3 bases from J, the gap between germline ends came to 10 bases. The CDR3 is CASGGVDYGYTF. The CDR3 bases are TGTGCCAGCGGTGGGGTGGACTATGGCTACACCTTC.

The gene calls are TRBV14 and TRBJ2-3; 8 nucleotides align to TRBD2. This CDR3 comprises 14 residues. The J segment lost 4 bases and the V segment lost 4 bases, leaving 4 bases of the junction unmatched. Germline lookup yields CDR1 SGHDN and CDR2 FVKESK. This chain's CDR3 is CASSPGLAADTQYF. Here the CDR3 DNA reads TGTGCCAGCAGCCCCGGACTAGCCGCAGATACGCAGTATTTT. Complete variable domain (other parts from reference TRBV14 and TRBJ2-3): EAGVTQFPSHSVIEKGQTVTLRCDPISGHDNLYWYRRVMGKEIKFLLHFVKESKQDESGMPNNRFLAERTGGTYSTLKVQPAELEDSGVYFCASSPGLAADTQYFGPGTRLTVL.

The chain uses TRBV5-1 and TRBJ2-7, with TRBD2 as a possible D gene (6 bases). The CDR3 runs 16 residues. The V gene lost 3 bases and the J gene lost 4 bases, with 20 bases spanning the gap. Germline CDR1 is SGHRS and CDR2 is YFSETQ. CDR3 DNA sequence: TGCGCCAGCAGCTCCCAAGGGCGGGACGAAGGGTACGAGCAGTACTTC. This gives the protein CASSSQGRDEGYEQYF.

The chain employs TRBV4-3 and TRBJ2-5; the D gene is possibly TRBD2 (6 bases). Germline lookup yields CDR1 LGHNA and CDR2 YSLEER. The CDR3 is 16 residues long. V was pared by 0 bases and J by 2 bases, with 13 bases between. CDR3 sequence reads: CASSQELADRQETQYF. The CDR3 DNA sequence: TGCGCCAGCAGCCAAGAATTAGCGGACCGTCAAGAGACCCAGTACTTC.

The V gene is TRBV5-1, the J gene TRBJ2-7, with D perhaps matching TRBD2 (6 bases). With 0 bases removed from V and 7 bases from J, the gap between germline ends came to 17 bases. This CDR3 region has 15 residues. Germline assignment: CDR1 SGHRS and CDR2 YFSETQ. As DNA, the CDR3 is TGCGCCAGCAGCTTGGCTCTGGGCGGCCGGGAGGAGCAGTACTTC. This sequence encodes CASSLALGGREEQYF.

In its sample, this clone was seen a few times. This chain uses TRBV6-5 with TRBJ1-1, with 7 bases that match TRBD1. The CDR3 runs 15 residues. V was pared by 8 bases and J by 2 bases, with 11 bases of the junction left unmatched. CDR1 and CDR2 from the germline V gene are MNHEY and SVGAGI. The CDR3 sequence: CASPANNRGNTEAFF. As DNA, the CDR3 is TGTGCCAGCCCGGCGAACAACAGGGGAAACACTGAAGCTTTCTTT.

V usage is TRBV6-5 and J usage is TRBJ2-5; D is possibly TRBD1 or TRBD2 (5 bases each). The CDR3 contains 13 residues. The V and J ends lost 6 bases and 4 bases respectively, with 12 bases between them. CDR1 is MNHEY and CDR2 is SVGAGI in the germline V gene. The CDR3 region has the DNA TGTGCCAGCAGGAGGGGCGGCGGAGAGACCCAGTACTTC. Translating gives CASRRGGGETQYF.

The chain combines TRBV28 with TRBJ2-7, with 7 bases lining up with TRBD1. CDR3 length: 13 residues. The V segment lost 11 bases and the J segment 2 bases; nucleotides outside the gene matches: 9. Germline V gene lookup returns CDR1 MDHEN and CDR2 SYDVKM. CDR3 in DNA: TGTGCCTCTAAAGAGGGACAGCCCTACGAGCAGTACTTC. The encoded protein is CASKEGQPYEQYF. Full variable domain (missing parts from reference TRBV28 and TRBJ2-7): DVKVTQSSRYLVKRTGEKVFLECVQDMDHENMFWYRQDPGLGLRLIYFSYDVKMKEKGDIPEGYSVSREKKERFSLILESASTNQTSMYLCASKEGQPYEQYFGPGTRLTVT.

The CDR3: CASSVSDRGVEQYF. The CDR3 bases are TGTGCCAGCAGCGTCTCGGACAGGGGCGTCGAGCAGTACTTC. The V call is TRBV9, the J call TRBJ2-7; 9 bases fit TRBD1. The CDR3 runs to 14 residues. The V and J ends lost 2 bases and 6 bases, in that order; junction bases with no gene match: 6. CDR1 and CDR2 from the germline V gene are SGDLS and YYNGEE.

The V call is TRBV7-2, the J call TRBJ2-1; 8 bases align to TRBD2. Looked up from germline, CDR1 is SGHTA and CDR2 is FQGNSA. With 2 bases clipped from V and 12 bases from J, the junction kept 6 bases outside the gene matches. The CDR3 totals 13 residues. The CDR3 DNA is TGTGCCAGCAGCTTACAGCGGGAGAATCCGCAGTTCTTC. Translation gives CASSLQRENPQFF. The complete variable domain, with remaining parts taken from reference TRBV7-2 and TRBJ2-1, reads GAGVSQSPSNKVTEKGKDVELRCDPISGHTALYWYRQSLGQGLEFLIYFQGNSAPDKSGLPSDRFSAERTGGSVSTLTIQRTQQEDSAVYLCASSLQRENPQFFGPGTRLTVL.

This clone was counted ten times or more. The rearrangement uses TRBV30 and TRBJ2-2, with a possible D match to TRBD2 (6 bases). This CDR3 contains 15 residues. Per germline, CDR1 GTSNPN and CDR2 SVGIG (reference sequence). Between the trimmed V and J ends, which lost 4 bases and 4 bases, there was a span of 16 bases. The CDR3 spells CAWNVLLASTGELFF. CDR3 in DNA: TGTGCCTGGAATGTACTACTAGCTAGCACCGGGGAGCTGTTTTTT.

V gene TRBV18 combines with J gene TRBJ1-4; no clear D. Deletions cut 2 bases from V and 4 bases from J, with 11 bases between. The CDR3 contains 15 residues. Germline V gene data show CDR1 as KGHSH and CDR2 as LQKENI. CDR3 nucleotides: TGTGCCAGCTCACCAAGGGTGGCCTATAATGAAAAACTGTTTTTT. This gives the protein CASSPRVAYNEKLFF.